The T cell receptor (beta chain) under discussion was sequenced for a study of CD8 T cells in Susac syndrome. Background on the study: Among the Susac syndrome patients sequenced, 5 or 6 had active disease and roughly 8 were in remission.

TEMRA cells were FACS-enriched and CD8+ and CD4+ T cells negatively isolated. The RNA, 0.5 to 1 ug, was put through reverse transcription using random hexamers. TCRdb re-analysed the immunoSEQ multiplex PCR reads in MiXCR, keeping a single row per CDR3 protein. The sample has about 100,000 distinct CDR3 sequences, approximately 95% seen once; the top ten hold 0.3%. The V segment lost 6 bases and the J segment 4 bases; nucleotides outside the gene matches: 5. This CDR3 region has 14 residues. CDR1 and CDR2 from the germline V gene are DFQATT and SNEGSKA (reference sequence). This TCR came from a human donor with Susac syndrome. The specimen was CD8+ T cells from PBMCs. The chain has TRBV20-1 and TRBJ2-2; 10 bases align to TRBD2. The CDR3 spells CSAPGLASTGELFF. The CDR3 nucleotides read TGCAGTGCACCGGGACTAGCGAGCACCGGGGAGCTGTTTTTT.